These 10 T cell receptor beta chains originate from one sample sequenced in a study of long-term antiretroviral therapy in people with HIV. An immunoSEQ assay, version v3.0, was performed at survey level. Using immunoSEQ multiplex PCR, the repertoire was profiled, and TCRdb retains in-frame clones only, with some absent. The repertoire holds 25,000 to 35,000 clones, 95% seen once, with about 8% in the top ten. The sample here was unsorted PBMCs, taken 5.3 years after starting antiretroviral therapy. The source of these receptors is a man under 40 with HIV.

Only one count was recorded for this clone. The chain employs TRBV30 and TRBJ2-2, with a tentative D call TRBD2 (6 bases). The CDR3 sequence is 13 residues long. Between the trimmed V and J ends, which lost 3 bases and 6 bases, there was a span of 11 bases. CDR1 and CDR2 (germline): GTSNPN, SVGIG (reference sequence). The CDR3 reads CAWRDGGPGELFF. The CDR3 bases are TGTGCCTGGAGGGACGGGGGACCCGGGGAGCTGTTTTTT.

V is TRBV30 and J is TRBJ2-1; 9 nucleotides agree with TRBD2. This CDR3 is 17 amino acids long. The germline CDR1 and CDR2 sequences are GTSNPN and SVGIG (reference sequence). V dropped 1 base and J dropped 4; count of bases not matched to a gene: 11. The DNA of the CDR3 is TGTGCCTGGAGTGGACTAGCGGCCACAAAGTTATACAATGAGCAGTTCTTC. Translation gives CAWSGLAATKLYNEQFF.

This rearrangement joins TRBV9 to TRBJ2-3, with unresolved D. The germline gives CDR1 SGDLS, CDR2 YYNGEE. This CDR3 contains 15 residues. Deletions cut 3 bases from V and 2 bases from J, with 13 bases between. This chain's CDR3 is CASSARQHYTDTQYF. The CDR3 nucleotides are TGTGCCAGCAGCGCCCGGCAACATTACACAGATACGCAGTATTTT.

This chain connects TRBV6-1 to TRBJ2-7, with TRBD2 identical over 9 bases. CDR3 length: 15 amino acids. Trimming removed 1 base from V and 5 bases from J; junction bases left unmatched: 6. Germline CDR1 is MNHNS and CDR2 is SASEGT. The CDR3 DNA follows: TGTGCCAGCAGTGAAGTTAGCGGGAGTGTCCACGAGCAGTACTTC. Its translation: CASSEVSGSVHEQYF.

The V gene is TRBV19, the J gene TRBJ2-1; D is uncertain. CDR1 and CDR2 from the germline V gene are LNHDA and SQIVND (reference sequence). V was shortened by 3 bases and J by 9 bases, with 12 bases between the two germline ends. The CDR3 consists of 13 residues. The CDR3 spells CASSIIGGVEQFF. CDR3 sequence (DNA): TGTGCCAGTAGTATCATCGGTGGTGTTGAGCAGTTCTTC. The whole variable domain, remainder taken from reference TRBV19 and TRBJ2-1, is DGGITQSPKYLFRKEGQNVTLSCEQNLNHDAMYWYRQDPGQGLRLIYYSQIVNDFQKGDIAEGYSVSREKKESFPLTVTSAQKNPTAFYLCASSIIGGVEQFFGPGTRLTVL.

This sequence joins TRBV21-1 and TRBJ1-6. TRBV21-1 is classified as a pseudogene. The length of the CDR3 is 15 residues. CDR3 amino acids: CASSKGIPYNSPLHF. The CDR3, as DNA: TGTGCCAGCAGCAAGGGAATTCCCTATAATTCACCCCTCCACTTT.

This rearrangement joins TRBV6-4 to TRBJ1-2; tentative D call: TRBD1 (6 bases). The CDR3 has 15 amino acids. Germline CDR1 MRHNA, CDR2 SNTAGT. Trimming took 3 bases from V and 8 from J, leaving 19 bases between them. The CDR3 region is CASSEEGGASQGYTF. Written as DNA, the CDR3 is TGTGCCAGCAGTGAAGAAGGGGGGGCGAGTCAAGGCTACACCTTC.

The chain uses TRBV5-4 and TRBJ2-1; D may be TRBD2 (5 bases). Trimming shortened V by 3 bases and J by 2 bases, and 15 bases separated the two germline ends. The CDR3 covers 16 residues. From germline, CDR1 is SGHNT and CDR2 YYREEE (reference sequence). The chain's CDR3 is CASSSTLSGAYNEQFF. CDR3 nucleotide sequence: TGTGCCAGCAGCTCCACCCTGAGCGGCGCCTACAATGAGCAGTTCTTC.

The J gene is TRBJ2-7, the V gene TRBV6-5; D gene uncertain. V was shortened by 9 bases and J by 8 bases, with 20 bases between the two germline ends. This CDR3 has 13 amino acids. Per the germline V gene, CDR1 is MNHEY and CDR2 is SVGAGI. The CDR3 DNA reads as TGTGCCAGTCTCAATCCAGGCTCCCTGCAGCAGTACTTC. Protein product: CASLNPGSLQQYF.

The rearrangement joins TRBV7-2 to TRBJ2-3, with 14 bases that match TRBD2. CDR3 size: 16 residues. The J segment lost 5 bases and the V segment lost 4 bases, leaving 5 bases of the junction unmatched. Germline-derived CDR1 and CDR2 are SGHTA and FQGNSA. CDR3 DNA sequence: TGTGCCAGCAGCTGGGGACTAGCGGGAGAGGTAGATACGCAGTATTTT. Translated, it gives CASSWGLAGEVDTQYF.